The text below deals with one TCR beta chain. As yet, its antigen is unknown. Likely a read error: the CDR3 ends without its conserved phenylalanine or tryptophan. The record originates from a study of tumor and adjacent non-tumor tissue in lung cancer. In the study overall: Patients comprised about a dozen adenocarcinoma, a couple of squamous cell carcinoma and 1 small cell lung cancer. The patients, roughly 10 men and roughly 5 women, were roughly 30 to 85 with stage I to III disease. Study findings and constraints: Top 100 clones took a larger repertoire share in normal lung.

Three rounds of nested PCR, following a modified ARM-PCR protocol, produced the TCRbeta library. TCRdb ran MiXCR on the multiplex PCR reads and lists one entry per CDR3 protein. The sample consists of about 85,000 distinct CDR3 sequences, about 66% of them appearing once. The CDR3 sequence is 14 residues long. Germline CDR1 and CDR2: SGHAT and FQNNGV. No cell sorting was done before RNA was extracted from the tissue. The sample consisted of lung tumor tissue. The chain carries TRBV11-2 and TRBJ2-7; D call uncertain. The TCR sequence derives from a man aged 70-80 years with non-small cell lung cancer. The CDR3 nucleotides read TGTGTCAGCAGCCCGACGGGTGGGCGCTACGAGCAGTACTAC. Translated: CVSSPTGGRYEQYY.